This TCR beta chain appears in the sequencing data of a study of blood T cell repertoires in COVID-19 (dated by TCRdb to 2019 to 2021). Concerning the study at large: Samples from collaborators originated in the United States, Italy and Spain and spanned both the acute and convalescent phases of COVID-19. The material from the prospective study consisted of cDNA or gDNA derived from T cells, B-cell-depleted T cells, or PBMCs. The dataset comprised deeply sampled blood TCRbeta repertoires from subjects exposed to, actively infected with, or recovered from COVID-19. The repertoires were released in a freely available public database meant as a resource for research on the immune response to SARS-CoV-2. Samples were obtained from the ongoing ImmuneRACE study (first 160 participants) and from about 1,300 subjects provided by 6 global collaborators. Nearly every sample came with metadata listing a de-identified subject ID, COVID-19 status, age in years and sex. Where available, HLA class I and class II types were obtained from metadata supplied by the sample provider rather than from assay-based typing.

TCRbeta CDR3 regions were amplified from genomic DNA by means of the immunoSEQ Assay, a bias-controlled multiplex PCR. From the authors' description of their analysis: The number of nucleated cells in each sample was estimated from the amplification of reference gene primers within the assay. To quantify the absolute abundance of each unique TCRbeta CDR3 rearrangement, sequence reads were collapsed and filtered. For each sample, productive Simpson clonality was calculated as the square root of Simpson's diversity index over productive rearrangements. The table comes from immuneACCESS by way of TCRdb, which keeps in-frame sequences with V and J called. Part of the clones is missing from these tables; in studies checked, under half for an unresolved V gene and the rest for unknown reasons. The V and J calls and the clone size are those of that table, but D and trimming were determined from the DNA. A total of roughly 79,000 clones appear in this sample, approximately 90% of them only once. 5% to 7.5% of the sample is held by the ten biggest clonotypes.

The germline V gene (reference sequence) supplies CDR1 LGHDT and CDR2 YNNKEL. The CDR3 has 16 amino acids, counting the end cysteine and phenylalanine. Just the 48-base CDR3 DNA is kept, in frame starting at base 1. Germline trimming: 4 bases from V, 7 bases from J; junction bases outside gene matches: 10. Comment on this clone: Its binding antigen is unknown. The input lacks base qualities; no much larger clone sits a single base away.

Collaborating institutions collected whole blood in K2EDTA tubes following their own protocols. For TCRbeta analysis, collaborators shipped samples in one of three forms: frozen whole blood, isolated PBMCs, or DNA extracted from either of those sample types. Broad study findings and their caveats: The quantity of clinical and demographic metadata differed by source and by participant and was supplied without curation.

Material: peripheral blood. This TCR came from a woman in her forties or fifties with acute or convalescent COVID-19. This chain is built from TRBV3-1 (or the pseudogene TRBV3-2) and TRBJ1-4; the central 9 bases match TRBD1. The sequence in DNA is TGTGCCAGCAGCCTACGATCCGGGACAGGGTCTGAAAAACTGTTTTTT. It translates as CASSLRSGTGSEKLFF.